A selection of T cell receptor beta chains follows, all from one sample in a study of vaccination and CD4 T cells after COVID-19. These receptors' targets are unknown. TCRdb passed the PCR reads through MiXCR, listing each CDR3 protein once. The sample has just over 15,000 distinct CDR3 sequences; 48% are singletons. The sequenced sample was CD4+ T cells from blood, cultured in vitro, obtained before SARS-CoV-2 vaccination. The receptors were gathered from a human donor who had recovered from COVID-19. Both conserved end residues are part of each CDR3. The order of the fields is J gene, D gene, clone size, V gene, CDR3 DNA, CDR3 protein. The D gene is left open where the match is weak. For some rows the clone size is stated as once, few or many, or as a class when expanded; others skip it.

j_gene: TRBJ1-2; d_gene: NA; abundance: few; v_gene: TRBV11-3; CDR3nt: TGTGCCAGCAGCTTGGATCCATCCGGGGGTGGTCTGCTAGGCTATGGCTACACCTTC; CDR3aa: CASSLDPSGGGLLGYGYTF
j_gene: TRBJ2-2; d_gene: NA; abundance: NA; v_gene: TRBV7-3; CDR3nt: TGTGCCAGCAGCCAGATCAGGGGCACCGGGGAGCTGTTTTTT; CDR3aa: CASSQIRGTGELFF
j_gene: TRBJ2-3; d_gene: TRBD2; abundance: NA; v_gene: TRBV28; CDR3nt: TGTGCCAGCAGTTTATTAGCGGGAGTAGCAGATACGCAGTATTTT; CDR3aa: CASSLLAGVADTQYF
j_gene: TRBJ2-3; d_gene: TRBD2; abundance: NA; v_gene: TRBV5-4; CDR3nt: TGTGCCAGCAGCTTGCCCGGGAGGACAGATACGCAGTATTTT; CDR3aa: CASSLPGRTDTQYF
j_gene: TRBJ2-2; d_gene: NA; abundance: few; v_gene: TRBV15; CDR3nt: TGTGCCACCAGTGGAGGCTTGTGGTCCATCGGGGAGCTGTTTTTT; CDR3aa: CATSGGLWSIGELFF
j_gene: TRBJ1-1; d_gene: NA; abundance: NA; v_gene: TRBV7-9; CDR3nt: TGTGCCAGCCTTGACCCGAGGAGCACTGAAGCTTTCTTT; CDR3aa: CASLDPRSTEAFF
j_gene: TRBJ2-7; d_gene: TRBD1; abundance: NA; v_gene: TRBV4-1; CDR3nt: TGCGCCAGCAGCCCGGACAGGGGGCTCTACGAGCAGTACTTC; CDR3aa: CASSPDRGLYEQYF
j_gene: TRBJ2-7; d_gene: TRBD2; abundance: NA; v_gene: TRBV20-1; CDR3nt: TGCAGTGCCAGGGAGGTAGCGGGGCCTTCGGGCGAGCAGTACTTC; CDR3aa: CSAREVAGPSGEQYF
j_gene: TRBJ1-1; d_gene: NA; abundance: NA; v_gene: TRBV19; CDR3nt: TGTGCCAGTAGTAGATACGACACACTGAACACTGAAGCTTTCTTT; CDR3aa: CASSRYDTLNTEAFF
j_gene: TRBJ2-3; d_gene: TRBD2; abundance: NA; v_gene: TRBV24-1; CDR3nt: TGTGCCACCAGTCTAGCGGGAGGTCAAGATACGCAGTATTTT; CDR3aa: CATSLAGGQDTQYF
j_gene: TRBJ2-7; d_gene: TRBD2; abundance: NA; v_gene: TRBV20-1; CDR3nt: TGCAGTGCCGAAGGCGGACTAGCGGGAGGGCGGTACGAGCAGTACTTC; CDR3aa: CSAEGGLAGGRYEQYF
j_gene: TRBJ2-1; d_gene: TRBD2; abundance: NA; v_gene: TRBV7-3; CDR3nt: TGTGCCAGCAGCATCACACCTAGCGGGAGAAGTGAGCAGTTCTTC; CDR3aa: CASSITPSGRSEQFF
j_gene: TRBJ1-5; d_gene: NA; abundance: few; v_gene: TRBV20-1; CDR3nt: TGCAGTGCTAGAGAAACAGGCGGAAAAGGCCAGCCCCAGCATTTT; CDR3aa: CSARETGGKGQPQHF
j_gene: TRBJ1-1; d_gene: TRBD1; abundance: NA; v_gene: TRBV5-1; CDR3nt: TGCGCCAGCAGCGATGACAGGGGCGGGGCTTTCTTT; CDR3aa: CASSDDRGGAFF
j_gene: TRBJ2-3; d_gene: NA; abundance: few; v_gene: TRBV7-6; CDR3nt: TGTGCCAGCAGCCCAACACGGGGTGGCGATACGCAGTATTTT; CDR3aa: CASSPTRGGDTQYF
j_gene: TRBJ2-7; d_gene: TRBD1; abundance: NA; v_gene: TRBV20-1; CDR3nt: TGCAGTGCTAGAGATCCGACAGGGATCGGGCAGTACTTC; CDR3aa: CSARDPTGIGQYF
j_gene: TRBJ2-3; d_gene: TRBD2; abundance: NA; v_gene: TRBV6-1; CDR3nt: TGTGCCAGCAGAAAATCGACTAGCGGGGGGGGATGGTACAGGGATACGCAGTATTTT; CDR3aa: CASRKSTSGGGWYRDTQYF
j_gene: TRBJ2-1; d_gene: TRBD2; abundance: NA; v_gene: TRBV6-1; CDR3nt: TGTGCCAGCACCCTAGCGGGGGCACACAATGAGCAGTTCTTC; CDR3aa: CASTLAGAHNEQFF
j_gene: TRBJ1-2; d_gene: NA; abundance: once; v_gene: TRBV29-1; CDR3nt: TGCAGCGTTGATAGTAGGGAATCTAACGGCTACACCTTC; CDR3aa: CSVDSRESNGYTF
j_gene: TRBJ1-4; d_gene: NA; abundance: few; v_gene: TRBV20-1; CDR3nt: TGCAGTGCCTCAGAGGGGAACAGGGTGACTGAAAAACTGTTTTTT; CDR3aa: CSASEGNRVTEKLFF
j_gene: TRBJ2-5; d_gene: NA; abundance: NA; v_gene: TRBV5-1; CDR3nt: TGCGCCAGCAGCCCGCGGCCCGCAGGAGGAGAGACCCAGTACTTC; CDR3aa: CASSPRPAGGETQYF
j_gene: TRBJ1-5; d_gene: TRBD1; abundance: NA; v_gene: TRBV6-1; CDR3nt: TGTGCCAGCAGCCGACAGGGACCCGGTGGCAATCAGCCCCAGCATTTT; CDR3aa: CASSRQGPGGNQPQHF